Each of the 16 T cell receptor beta chains below was sequenced from the same sample in a study of OX40 agonist ivuxolimab in advanced cancers. Only in-frame clones appear in the TCRdb table, and some are missing; sequencing was by immunoSEQ multiplex PCR. The sample yields about 60,000 clones, roughly 86% seen once. The starting material was CD4+ or CD8+ T cells sorted from blood, obtained in a trial of the OX40 agonist ivuxolimab. These receptors originate from an adult with an advanced solid tumor such as melanoma, head and neck, liver or kidney cancer.

A single count supports this clone. In DNA form, the CDR3 reads TGTGCCAGCAGCTTAGCGCCTGAGGCCGGCTACGAGCAGTACTTC. Amino acids: CASSLAPEAGYEQYF. V and J are TRBV7-8 and TRBJ2-7; no reliable D call. Between the trimmed V and J ends, which lost 0 bases and 3 bases, there was a span of 12 bases. The CDR3 totals 15 residues. Germline V lookup: CDR1 SGHVS, CDR2 FQNEAQ.

CDR3 loop: CASRREQVSYEQYF. CDR3 coding DNA: TGTGCCAGCAGGAGGGAACAGGTCTCCTACGAGCAGTACTTC. The V and J genes are TRBV2 and TRBJ2-7; either TRBD1 or TRBD2 may fit D (5 bases each). The CDR3 consists of 14 residues. The V and J ends lost 6 bases and 0 bases respectively, with 12 bases between them. Germline V lookup: CDR1 SNHLY, CDR2 FYNNEI.

The table lists this clone with a few counts. The genes are TRBV19 and TRBJ1-2, with TRBD1 as a possible D gene (5 bases). Trimming stripped 7 bases from V and 2 bases from J, with 17 bases between. The germline V gene has CDR1 LNHDA and CDR2 SQIVND (reference sequence). The length of the CDR3 is 15 residues. The CDR3 loop is CASTNPGGSNYGYTF. In nucleotides, the CDR3 is TGTGCCAGTACCAACCCGGGGGGAAGCAACTATGGCTACACCTTC.

The J gene is TRBJ2-5, the V gene TRBV15, with D unclear. CDR1 and CDR2 (germline): LNHNV, YYDKDF (reference sequence). V dropped 3 bases and J dropped 4 bases, with 6 bases sitting between them. The CDR3 covers 12 residues. The DNA of the CDR3 is TGTGCCACCAGCAGTAGAACAGAGACCCAGTACTTC. Translating it yields CATSSRTETQYF.

The V call is TRBV11-1, the J call TRBJ2-3; no definite D call. The CDR3 contains 11 residues. The germline V gene has CDR1 SGHAT and CDR2 FQDESV (reference sequence). Trimming pared 5 bases from V and 5 bases from J, leaving 5 bases between. Here the CDR3 DNA reads TGTGCCAGCAGCCCTAAAGATACGCAGTATTTT. As protein: CASSPKDTQYF.

The CDR3 here is CASTPPTRTSGYEQYF. Written as DNA, the CDR3 is TGTGCCAGCACCCCCCCAACGCGGACTAGCGGTTACGAGCAGTACTTC. The gene calls are TRBV28 and TRBJ2-7, with 10 bases fitting TRBD2. V gave up 7 bases and J gave up 4 bases; unmatched junction bases: 13. Germline V lookup: CDR1 MDHEN, CDR2 SYDVKM. The CDR3 is made up of 16 amino acids.

The chain joins TRBV5-4 to TRBJ2-1, with 12 bases aligning to TRBD2. Germline-derived CDR1 and CDR2 are SGHNT and YYREEE (reference sequence). This CDR3 spans 17 amino acids. V was clipped by 5 bases and J by 1 base; unmatched bases: 7. The CDR3 region is CASRSGLAGPSYNEQFF. The CDR3 DNA reads TGTGCCAGCAGATCGGGACTAGCGGGCCCTTCCTACAATGAGCAGTTCTTC.

The CDR3 coding sequence is TGTGCCAGCAGCCTTCAGGGGGTGCTTACTAATGAAAAACTGTTTTTT. Amino acid sequence: CASSLQGVLTNEKLFF. V is TRBV7-9 and J is TRBJ1-4; 7 bases fit TRBD1. CDR3 length: 16 amino acids. Germline V gene sequence: CDR1 SEHNR, CDR2 FQNEAQ (reference sequence). With V trimmed by 5 bases and J by 2 bases, 8 bases remained unmatched.

This sequence joins TRBV18 and TRBJ1-1, with D perhaps TRBD1 (6 bases). The CDR3 consists of 13 residues. Germline V gene data show CDR1 as KGHSH and CDR2 as LQKENI. V was trimmed by 11 bases and J by 0 bases, leaving 13 bases between them. CDR3 region: CAGRQDLNTEAFF. Written as DNA, the CDR3 is TGTGCCGGACGACAGGACTTGAACACTGAAGCTTTCTTT.

The V and J genes are TRBV28 and TRBJ2-7; weak D call: TRBD1 (6 bases). Per the germline V gene, CDR1 is MDHEN and CDR2 is SYDVKM. Trimming removed 4 bases at V and 5 bases at J, with 9 bases between. The CDR3 sequence is 12 residues long. CDR3 sequence (DNA): TGTGCCAGCAGTTACAGGGTGCACGAGCAGTACTTC. Its translation is CASSYRVHEQYF.

The chain uses TRBV10-3 and TRBJ2-3; D perhaps matches TRBD2 (5 bases). V lost 3 bases, J lost 5 bases, and 6 bases lay in between. This CDR3 region has 12 residues. Germline CDR1 and CDR2: ENHRY and SYGVKD. In DNA, the CDR3 is TGTGCCATCAGTGAAGCGGTAGATACGCAGTATTTT. Protein: CAISEAVDTQYF.

The CDR3 reads CASSPGTSGRIGFGEQYF. CDR3 sequence (DNA): TGCGCCAGCAGCCCCGGGACTAGCGGGAGGATAGGGTTCGGCGAGCAGTACTTC. The rearrangement uses TRBV5-1 and TRBJ2-7, with TRBD2 identical over 15 bases. Germline CDR1 SGHRS, CDR2 YFSETQ. Trimming at V came to 4 bases and at J to 6 bases, leaving 14 bases not matched to a gene. The CDR3 runs to 18 residues.

The chain couples TRBV4-2 to TRBJ2-7, with D possibly being TRBD2 (5 bases). Germline V gene lookup returns CDR1 LGHNA and CDR2 YNFKEQ. The ends were cut back, 2 bases at V and 2 bases at J, with 13 bases in the middle. The CDR3 has 15 residues. CDR3 nucleotides: TGTGCCAGCAGCCAATCGTCGGTAGCGACCTACGAGCAGTACTTC. It encodes CASSQSSVATYEQYF.

This chain joins TRBV5-6 and TRBJ2-3; perhaps TRBD1 as D (6 bases). Germline values: CDR1 SGHDT, CDR2 YYEEEE. CDR3 length equals 14 residues. The V gene lost 4 bases and the J gene lost 0 bases, with 9 bases spanning the gap. CDR3 coding DNA: TGTGCCAGCAGCCTGGACAGTAGCACAGATACGCAGTATTTT. Protein sequence: CASSLDSSTDTQYF.

This clone has only one observation. This chain uses TRBV9 with TRBJ1-4; D is ambiguous. CDR1 SGDLS and CDR2 YYNGEE come from the germline V gene. This CDR3 spans 12 amino acids. Trimming removed 1 base at V and 7 bases at J, with 5 bases between. The CDR3 spells CASSVPGEKLFF. DNA for the CDR3: TGTGCCAGCAGCGTACCCGGTGAAAAACTGTTTTTT.

J is TRBJ1-1 and V is TRBV7-9; D is unclear. Germline lookup yields CDR1 SEHNR and CDR2 FQNEAQ (reference sequence). There are 14 residues in the CDR3. V gave up 2 bases and J gave up 0 bases, with 7 bases separating them. CDR3 in DNA: TGTGCCAGCAGCTTATCAAGTATGAACACTGAAGCTTTCTTT. Encoded protein: CASSLSSMNTEAFF.